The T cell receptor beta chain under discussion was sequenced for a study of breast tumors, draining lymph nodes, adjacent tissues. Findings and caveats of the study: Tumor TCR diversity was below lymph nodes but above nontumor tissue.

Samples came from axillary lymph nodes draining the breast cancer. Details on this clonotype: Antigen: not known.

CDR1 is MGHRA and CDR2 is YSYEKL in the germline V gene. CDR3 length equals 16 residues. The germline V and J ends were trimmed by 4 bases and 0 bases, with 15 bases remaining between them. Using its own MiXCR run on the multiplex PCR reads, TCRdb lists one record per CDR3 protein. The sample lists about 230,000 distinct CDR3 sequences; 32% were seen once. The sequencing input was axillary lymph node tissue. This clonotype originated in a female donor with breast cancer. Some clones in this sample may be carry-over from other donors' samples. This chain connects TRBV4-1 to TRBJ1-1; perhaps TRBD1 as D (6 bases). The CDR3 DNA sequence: TGCGCCAGCAGCCTCTTGGGGGCAGGCTTGAACACTGAAGCTTTCTTT. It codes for CASSLLGAGLNTEAFF.